The entry below describes one TCR beta chain. Its antigen remains unknown. This specimen belongs to a study of CD8+CD57+ T cells in acquired aplastic anemia. Study background: The sorted CD4+ and CD8+ cells yielded an average approximately 3.2 ug of DNA. Where healthy donors were concerned, CD4+ cells averaged about 11 million reads. Whole-study findings and limits: Controls and patients did not differ significantly in CD8+ Simpson's diversity. Sharing between patients and controls was observed for twenty-nine CD8+ CDR3 sequences.

Genomic DNA acted as the template from which TCR beta VDJ combination and CDR3 sequence profiling were carried out. Each CDR3 protein is one row after TCRdb ran MiXCR on the reads. The sample lists around 180,000 distinct CDR3 sequences; 55% to 70% were seen once. This CDR3 region has 14 residues. CDR1 is LNHDA and CDR2 is SQIVND in the germline V gene (reference sequence). V lost 3 bases, J lost 4 bases, and 10 bases lay in between. The source of this sequence is a human donor in good health. The sample taken for sequencing was sorted CD4+, CD8+, or CD8+CD57+ T cells (not recorded which) from PBMCs. V and J are TRBV19 and TRBJ2-1; D might be TRBD1 (6 bases). CDR3 region: CASSIGGAYNEQFF. CDR3 in DNA: TGTGCCAGTAGTATTGGGGGCGCGTACAATGAGCAGTTCTTC.